The clone carrying this T cell receptor beta chain was counted between two and nine times. Its target is not known. Trimming left V 4 bases short and J 5 bases short, with 18 bases between. The CDR3 extends over 15 amino acids. Germline V gives CDR1 SEHNR, CDR2 FQNEAQ (reference sequence). The sample belongs to a study of T cells in Graves' hyperthyroidism and ophthalmopathy. Amplified TCR beta CDR3 regions came from RNA transcripts. The TCR CDR3 was amplified in a first-round RT-PCR using the HTBI primer set. From the multiplex PCR reads, TCRdb called clonotypes with MiXCR, one entry per CDR3 protein. The table lists just over 550,000 distinct CDR3 sequences, 35% to 55% of them singletons, with roughly 8.2% in the top ten. Patients between 18 and 65 years old had hyperthyroidism, newly diagnosed and lasting under 2 months. Study observations and caveats: From stable hyperthyroidism, ophthalmopathy was separated by a 13 V-J model. Most thyroid clonotypes that were expanded above 0.001 also turned up in blood.

Input material: peripheral blood or thyroid tissue (not recorded which). V gene TRBV7-9 combines with J gene TRBJ2-7, with D perhaps matching TRBD2 (5 bases). This receptor was obtained from a woman between 18 and 29 years old with Graves' hyperthyroidism. The CDR3 nucleotides read TGTGCCAGCAGCTATCTTGACTCGGGAAGGGACGAGCAGTACTTC. As protein: CASSYLDSGRDEQYF.